This T cell receptor beta chain is drawn from a study of shared clonotypes between healthy human individuals. Running of the assay took place at deep level. Assay: immunoSEQ multiplex PCR; the TCRdb copy retains only in-frame clones and omits some. The table has approximately 1,000,000 clones, about 84% seen once; the top ten hold more than 0.5%. The receptor's source is a man younger than 35 in good health. Some clones in this sample may be carry-over from other donors' samples. The source material was memory CD4+ T cells from PBMCs. Subset here: CD45RA-negative fraction.

The CDR3 region is CASSESPGNNEQFF. CDR3 DNA: TGTGCCAGCAGTGAAAGTCCAGGGAACAATGAGCAGTTCTTC. This chain joins TRBV2 and TRBJ2-1; a weak D match, TRBD1 (5 bases). Germline V gives CDR1 SNHLY, CDR2 FYNNEI. V gave up 2 bases and J gave up 5 bases, with 10 bases separating them. The CDR3 extends over 14 amino acids.